The 22 T cell receptor beta chains below come from one sample, sequenced in a study of radiotherapy plus CTLA-4 blockade in lung cancer. Profiling relied on immunoSEQ multiplex PCR, and the TCRdb table lists in-frame clones only, not all of them. The data contain some 80,000 clones, 70% to 85% of them singletons. The sample here was peripheral blood, taken from a patient treated with radiotherapy plus ipilimumab. These TCRs come from a human donor with non-small cell lung cancer who had stable disease on radiotherapy plus ipilimumab.

In this sample, this clone turned up a few times. This chain joins TRBV19 and TRBJ1-6; 7 bases agree with TRBD1. The J segment lost 5 bases and the V segment lost 3 bases, leaving 1 base of the junction unmatched. Germline V lookup: CDR1 LNHDA, CDR2 SQIVND (reference sequence). CDR3 size: 14 residues. The CDR3 DNA is TGTGCCAGTAGTATGACAGGGAATAATTCACCCCTCCACTTT. Protein sequence: CASSMTGNNSPLHF.

This clone was observed a handful of times. The CDR3 reads CASSQGAGQGYNEQFF. The DNA of the CDR3 is TGTGCCAGCAGCCAAGGGGCCGGACAGGGGTACAATGAGCAGTTCTTC. The V call is TRBV14, the J call TRBJ2-1, with TRBD1 matching over 9 bases. Looked up from germline, CDR1 is SGHDN and CDR2 is FVKESK. The CDR3 runs to 16 residues. V dropped 1 base and J dropped 4; count of bases not matched to a gene: 5.

The chain employs TRBV28 and TRBJ1-6; D not resolved. The CDR3 spans 13 residues. Germline loops: CDR1 MDHEN, CDR2 SYDVKM. Trimming shortened V by 1 base and J by 6 bases, and 4 bases separated the two germline ends. The CDR3 DNA reads TGTGCCAGCAGTTTATTTTCTAATTCACCCCTCCACTTT. Its translation is CASSLFSNSPLHF.

V and J are TRBV25-1 and TRBJ2-7; D unresolved. Germline-derived CDR1 and CDR2 are MGHDK and SYGVNS. The CDR3 contains 12 residues. The V end was cut by 4 bases, the J end by 3 bases, with 7 bases between. The CDR3 region is CASSAQNYEQYF. The CDR3 coding sequence is TGTGCCAGCAGTGCACAGAACTACGAGCAGTACTTC.

The gene calls are TRBV9 and TRBJ2-2; no clear D gene. V shed 0 bases and J shed 4 bases, with 7 bases lying between them. Germline values: CDR1 SGDLS, CDR2 YYNGEE. This CDR3 spans 14 amino acids. DNA for the CDR3: TGTGCCAGCAGCGTAGCGGCAGCCACCGGGGAGCTGTTTTTT. This gives the protein CASSVAAATGELFF.

The rearrangement uses TRBV4-2 and TRBJ2-1; TRBD1 matches 11 bases. With 0 bases clipped from V and 8 bases from J, the junction kept 21 bases outside the gene matches. The CDR3 has 21 amino acids. CDR1 and CDR2 (germline): LGHNA, YNFKEQ. Here the CDR3 DNA reads TGTGCCAGCAGCCAAGAAGGTTCCCACCTTTCCCTTGGACAGGGGGCCCATGAGCAGTTCTTC. Its protein is CASSQEGSHLSLGQGAHEQFF.

This sequence joins TRBV27 and TRBJ2-6; 9 bases agree with TRBD1. The germline CDR1 and CDR2 sequences are MNHEY and SMNVEV (reference sequence). V lost 5 bases and J lost 0; bases outside the gene matches: 11. This CDR3 has 19 residues. As DNA, the CDR3 is TGTGCCAGCAGTGTAAGCCGGGACAGGGTCTTCTCTGGGGCCAACGTCCTGACTTTC. It codes for CASSVSRDRVFSGANVLTF.

The V gene is TRBV19, the J gene TRBJ1-1; TRBD1 aligns across 9 bases. This CDR3 region has 15 residues. Unmatched junction bases numbered 9, after V lost 4 bases and J lost 6 bases. In germline, CDR1 is LNHDA, CDR2 SQIVND (reference sequence). CDR3 sequence reads: CASSKWTGAVAEAFF. DNA of the CDR3: TGTGCCAGTAGTAAGTGGACAGGGGCGGTAGCTGAAGCTTTCTTT.

This chain uses TRBV7-3 with TRBJ2-3; 8 bases agree with TRBD2. The CDR3 length is 13 residues. V was clipped by 5 bases and J by 8 bases; unmatched bases: 6. Germline CDR1 reads SGHTA; CDR2 reads FQGTGA. The CDR3 protein is CASSLLREGTQYF. CDR3 DNA: TGTGCCAGCAGCCTTTTACGGGAGGGTACGCAGTATTTT.

The chain recombines TRBV5-8 with TRBJ2-1, with 7 bases identical to TRBD2. Germline CDR1 is SGHTS and CDR2 is YDEGEE. This CDR3 region has 14 residues. The J segment lost 3 bases and the V segment lost 4 bases, leaving 4 bases of the junction unmatched. CDR3 DNA sequence: TGTGCCAGCAGCCCCCGGGACTACTACAATGAGCAGTTCTTC. Protein sequence: CASSPRDYYNEQFF.

The chain employs TRBV7-8 and TRBJ1-3, with D unresolved. CDR3 length: 17 residues. Between the trimmed V and J ends, which lost 0 bases and 1 base, there was a span of 13 bases. Germline CDR1 SGHVS, CDR2 FQNEAQ. CDR3 sequence reads: CASSLAFRSNSGNTIYF. CDR3 bases: TGTGCCAGCAGCTTAGCTTTCCGGAGTAATTCTGGAAACACCATATATTTT.

The chain carries TRBV5-4 and TRBJ2-1; 9 bases align to TRBD2. From germline, CDR1 is SGHNT and CDR2 YYREEE (reference sequence). Trimming at V came to 0 bases and at J to 9 bases, leaving 7 bases not matched to a gene. This CDR3 contains 15 residues. The DNA for the CDR3 is TGTGCCAGCAGCTTGGCCGTAGCGGGGGCGGGTGAGCAGTTCTTC. Encoded protein: CASSLAVAGAGEQFF.

The gene calls are TRBV4-1 and TRBJ2-5; D perhaps matches TRBD2 (5 bases). The CDR3 runs to 16 residues. Per the germline V gene, CDR1 is MGHRA and CDR2 is YSYEKL. Trimming took 2 bases from V and 3 from J, leaving 16 bases between them. The CDR3 reads CASSQPPGEGKETQYF. CDR3 DNA: TGCGCCAGCAGCCAACCCCCCGGGGAAGGCAAAGAGACCCAGTACTTC.

The chain combines TRBV19 with TRBJ2-3; 10 nucleotides line up with TRBD2. With 4 bases clipped from V and 3 bases from J, the junction kept 19 bases outside the gene matches. There are 20 residues in the CDR3. Looked up from germline, CDR1 is LNHDA and CDR2 is SQIVND (reference sequence). The CDR3 spells CASSRKRGGPSGARTDTQYF. DNA of the CDR3: TGTGCCAGTAGTAGAAAGCGGGGGGGCCCGTCAGGAGCTAGGACAGATACGCAGTATTTT.

This chain uses TRBV6-1 with TRBJ2-3; TRBD2 agrees at 7 bases. In germline, CDR1 is MNHNS, CDR2 SASEGT. The CDR3 spans 16 residues. Unmatched junction bases numbered 11, after V lost 4 bases and J lost 4 bases. This chain's CDR3 is CASSGGRVRSADTQYF. The DNA for the CDR3 is TGTGCCAGCAGTGGGGGGAGGGTGCGGAGCGCAGATACGCAGTATTTT.

This chain uses TRBV30 with TRBJ2-5, with 7 bases aligning to TRBD1. This CDR3 region has 13 residues. The junction had 4 bases not matched to a gene; V was cut back by 4 bases and J by 2 bases. The germline V gene has CDR1 GTSNPN and CDR2 SVGIG (reference sequence). The CDR3 DNA reads as TGTGCCTGGACGGGACAGAATCAAGAGACCCAGTACTTC. Amino acids: CAWTGQNQETQYF.

This clone is a singleton in its sample. The chain employs TRBV28 and TRBJ1-6, with D possibly matching TRBD1 (5 bases). With 6 bases removed from V and 12 bases from J, the gap between germline ends came to 18 bases. The CDR3 contains 14 residues. Germline CDR1 is MDHEN and CDR2 is SYDVKM. The chain's CDR3 is CASRLRRGGGPLHF. CDR3 DNA: TGTGCCAGCAGATTACGAAGGGGCGGGGGACCCCTCCACTTT.

J is TRBJ2-2 and V is TRBV30; D unresolved. CDR3 length: 15 residues. Trimming removed 8 bases at V and 0 bases at J, with 16 bases between. Per the germline V gene, CDR1 is GTSNPN and CDR2 is SVGIG (reference sequence). CDR3 coding DNA: TGTGCCGGGCGACTGACCCTAGCGAACACCGGGGAGCTGTTTTTT. Protein: CAGRLTLANTGELFF.

The gene calls are TRBV2 and TRBJ1-6; D remains ambiguous. This CDR3 is built from 14 residues. V was trimmed by 6 bases and J by 7 bases, leaving 13 bases between them. The germline gives CDR1 SNHLY, CDR2 FYNNEI. The CDR3 sequence is CASSPQSSNSPLHF. DNA for the CDR3: TGTGCCAGCAGCCCCCAGAGCTCAAATTCACCCCTCCACTTT.

The chain is built from TRBV6-5 and TRBJ2-1; the match to TRBD2 covers 7 bases. J was trimmed by 5 bases and V by 3 bases; bases with no gene match: 7. There are 15 residues in the CDR3. Germline V gene sequence: CDR1 MNHEY, CDR2 SVGAGI. This CDR3 is CASSYSLAADNEQFF. CDR3 DNA sequence: TGTGCCAGCAGTTATTCCCTAGCGGCCGACAATGAGCAGTTCTTC.

V is TRBV28 and J is TRBJ2-1; the match to TRBD2 covers 8 bases. The CDR3 covers 15 residues. Germline assignment: CDR1 MDHEN and CDR2 SYDVKM. Trimming at V came to 7 bases and at J to 4 bases, leaving 9 bases not matched to a gene. The chain's CDR3 is CASISGTDLYNEQFF. CDR3 bases: TGTGCCAGCATTAGCGGGACGGATCTTTACAATGAGCAGTTCTTC.

V is TRBV28 and J is TRBJ1-1; possibly TRBD1 for D (6 bases). CDR1 and CDR2 from the germline V gene are MDHEN and SYDVKM. The CDR3 loop spans 13 amino acids. V lost 2 bases to trimming and J lost 5 bases, with 9 bases between them. The CDR3 spells CASSLGGLTEAFF. The CDR3 DNA is TGTGCCAGCAGTTTAGGGGGGCTTACTGAAGCTTTCTTT.